This T cell receptor (beta chain) was captured by sequencing in a study of T cell responses to AZD1222 COVID-19 vaccine. TCRdb's copy holds only in-frame clones and misses some; the assay was immunoSEQ multiplex PCR. The table has 55,000 to 80,000 clones, 89% seen once. Note on this clone: As yet, its antigen is unknown.

Study findings and constraints: Among AZD1222 vaccinees, only 5 to 7 were seropositive at baseline. Two AZD1222 doses significantly raised spike-specific TCR breadth and depth over controls. Clonal diversity may have been underestimated in mostly white British donors.

CDR1 SQVTM and CDR2 ANQGSEA come from the germline V gene. V lost 7 bases, J lost 8 bases, and 14 bases lay in between. The CDR3 contains 12 residues. Sequencing was performed on peripheral blood, taken 28 days after the second AZD1222 dose. The TCR comes from an adult who received the AZD1222 COVID-19 vaccine. The chain is built from TRBV29-1 and TRBJ1-4; a possible D gene is TRBD1 (5 bases). The CDR3 protein is CSGGHGGEKLFF. The CDR3 DNA sequence: TGCAGCGGCGGACATGGAGGCGAAAAACTGTTTTTT.